The clone carrying this T cell receptor beta chain appeared a single time. The sample belongs to a study of blood T cell repertoires in COVID-19. The germline V gene has CDR1 LNHDA and CDR2 SQIVND (reference sequence). V lost 7 bases and J lost 2, with 21 bases in between. The CDR3 has 16 amino acids. Measured with immunoSEQ multiplex PCR; TCRdb has only the in-frame clones, and not every one. The repertoire holds 250,000 to 300,000 clones, around 85% seen once, with approximately 12% in the top ten. The rearrangement joins TRBV19 to TRBJ2-7; tentatively, D is TRBD2 (5 bases). The sequenced sample consisted of peripheral blood. The clonotype was recovered from a woman in her twenties or thirties with COVID-19, enrolled during active disease. The chain's CDR3 is CASKGPFRWRAYEQYF. DNA of the CDR3: TGTGCCAGTAAGGGTCCGTTTAGGTGGCGGGCCTACGAGCAGTACTTC.